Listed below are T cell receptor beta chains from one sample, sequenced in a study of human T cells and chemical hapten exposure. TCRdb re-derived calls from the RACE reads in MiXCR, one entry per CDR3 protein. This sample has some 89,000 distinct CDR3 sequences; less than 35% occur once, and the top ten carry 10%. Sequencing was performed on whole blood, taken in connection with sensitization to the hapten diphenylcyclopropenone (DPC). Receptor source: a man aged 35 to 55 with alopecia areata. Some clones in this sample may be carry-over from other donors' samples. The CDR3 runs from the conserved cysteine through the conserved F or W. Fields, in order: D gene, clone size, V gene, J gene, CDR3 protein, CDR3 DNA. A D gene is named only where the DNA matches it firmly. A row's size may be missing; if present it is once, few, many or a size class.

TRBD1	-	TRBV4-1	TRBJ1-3	CASSQGQGSGNTIYF	TGCGCCAGCAGCCAAGGACAGGGGTCTGGAAACACCATATATTTT
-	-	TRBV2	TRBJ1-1	CASSPHGGGIEAFF	TGTGCCAGCTCGCCCCACGGAGGGGGAATTGAAGCTTTCTTT
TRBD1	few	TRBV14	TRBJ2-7	CASSQNIGQGPYEQYF	TGTGCCAGCAGCCAAAACATCGGACAGGGACCATACGAGCAGTACTTC
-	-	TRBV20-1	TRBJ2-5	CSARDPGQAGLGETQYF	TGCAGTGCTAGAGATCCCGGCCAGGCGGGGTTAGGGGAGACCCAGTACTTC
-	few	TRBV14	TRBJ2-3	CASRSGIPTDTQYF	TGTGCCAGCAGGTCAGGGATTCCCACAGATACGCAGTATTTT
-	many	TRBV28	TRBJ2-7	CASSLTLAYEQYF	TGTGCCAGCAGTCTGACTCTAGCCTACGAGCAGTACTTC
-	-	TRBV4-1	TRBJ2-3	CASSRGGDTQYF	TGCGCCAGCAGCCGAGGAGGAGATACGCAGTATTTT
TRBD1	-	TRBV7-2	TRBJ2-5	CASAKLTGRQETQYF	TGTGCCAGCGCGAAGCTGACAGGGCGGCAAGAGACCCAGTACTTC
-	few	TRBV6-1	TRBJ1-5	CASSEAWNQHF	TGTGCCAGCAGTGAAGCATGGAACCAGCATTTT
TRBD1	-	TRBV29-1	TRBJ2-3	CSVGGQPDTQYF	TGCAGCGTTGGGGGACAGCCAGATACGCAGTATTTT
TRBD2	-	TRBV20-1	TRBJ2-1	CSARFPSGNNEQFF	TGCAGTGCTAGATTTCCTAGCGGGAACAATGAGCAGTTCTTC
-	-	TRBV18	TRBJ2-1	CASSPVNLDNEQFF	TGTGCCAGCTCACCAGTAAACCTTGACAATGAGCAGTTCTTC
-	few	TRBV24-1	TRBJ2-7	CATSDLHRTEVYF	TGTGCCACCAGTGATTTGCATCGGACCGAGGTGTACTTC
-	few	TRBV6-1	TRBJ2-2	CASSEAIGGGELFF	TGTGCCAGCAGTGAAGCGATTGGCGGGGGGGAGCTGTTTTTT
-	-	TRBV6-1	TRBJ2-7	CASSDAPSYEQYF	TGTGCCAGCAGTGACGCGCCCTCCTACGAGCAGTACTTC
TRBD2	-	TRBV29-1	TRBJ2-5	CSVDGRTSGREAQYF	TGCAGCGTTGACGGGAGGACTAGCGGAAGGGAGGCCCAGTACTTC
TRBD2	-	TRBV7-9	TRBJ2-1	CASSPRTGTSGSPSYNEQFF	TGTGCCAGCAGCCCTAGGACCGGGACTAGCGGTTCACCTTCCTACAATGAGCAGTTCTTC
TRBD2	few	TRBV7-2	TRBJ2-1	CATRRDYNYNEQFF	TGTGCCACCCGCCGGGACTACAACTACAATGAGCAGTTCTTC
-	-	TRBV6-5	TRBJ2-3	CASSYSVADTQYF	TGTGCCAGCAGTTATTCGGTCGCAGATACGCAGTATTTT
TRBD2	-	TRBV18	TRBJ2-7	CASSSSGIPYEQYF	TGTGCCAGCTCATCTAGCGGGATACCCTACGAGCAGTACTTC